The table lists the clone carrying this T cell receptor beta chain with a few counts. Its antigen is currently unknown. Trimming removed 3 bases from V and 2 bases from J; junction bases left unmatched: 6. Germline loops: CDR1 LNHDA, CDR2 SQIVND (reference sequence). This CDR3 comprises 18 residues. The record originates from a study of beta chain features in type 1 diabetes. Study findings and constraints: For TCRB rearrangement, an influence of HLA type remained unresolved here. The study found moderately but significantly shorter TCRB CDR3s in all four CD4+ subsets of Type 1 diabetes patients.

cDNA synthesis used the whole RNA isolate, giving expressed TCRB sequences. Data came from immunoSEQ multiplex PCR; TCRdb stores just in-frame clones and leaves some out. The repertoire holds 200,000 to 300,000 clones, with approximately 10% as singletons. The clonotype was recovered from a man under 40 with type 1 diabetes. The sequencing sample was made of naive CD4+ T cells from blood. This rearrangement joins TRBV19 to TRBJ2-3; 15 bases line up with TRBD2. CDR3 protein: CASSIGLAGGRVTDTQYF. In DNA form, the CDR3 reads TGTGCCAGTAGTATCGGACTAGCGGGGGGGCGTGTCACAGATACGCAGTATTTT.